This T cell receptor beta chain was retrieved from a study of preoperative IRX-2 immunotherapy in early breast cancer. The CDR3 length is 14 residues. V was trimmed by 5 bases and J by 2 bases, leaving 12 bases between them. Germline V gives CDR1 SGHNT, CDR2 YENEEA. The treatment here: preoperative locoregional IRX-2 cytokine immunotherapy. Samples came from a phase Ib trial of preoperative locoregional IRX-2 cytokine immunotherapy. This table comes from immunoSEQ multiplex PCR, and its TCRdb copy is limited to in-frame clones, with some not included. The sample lists 35,000 to 45,000 clones, roughly four fifths occurring once.

The rearrangement joins TRBV11-3 to TRBJ1-2; no definite D call. Specimen: lymph node tissue, collected after IRX-2 immunotherapy. The receptor's source is a human donor with breast cancer. This CDR3 reads CASSPIAANYGYTF. In DNA, the CDR3 is TGTGCCAGCAGCCCCATCGCGGCCAACTATGGCTACACCTTC.